This T cell receptor beta chain was retrieved from a study of technical replicates of blood from a handful of donors. Libraries were prepared by immunoSEQ multiplex PCR; TCRdb keeps only in-frame clonotypes and omits some of them. Altogether roughly 93,000 clones are present, 90% to 96% being singletons, with the ten largest covering about 0.23%. CDR1 is MNHEY and CDR2 is SMNVEV in the germline V gene (reference sequence). The V and J ends lost 5 bases and 2 bases, in that order; junction bases with no gene match: 6. The CDR3 is 14 amino acids. The origin of this receptor is a human donor in good health. The chain has TRBV27 and TRBJ2-7; 7 bases match TRBD2. The sample comprised T cells isolated from PBMCs. The CDR3 DNA reads as TGTGCCAGCAGTCTCGGGACTACGGCCTACGAGCAGTACTTC. The encoded protein is CASSLGTTAYEQYF.